These T cell receptor beta chains were read from a single sample in a study of shared clonotypes between healthy human individuals. The assay was immunoSEQ multiplex PCR, and TCRdb's table has in-frame clones only and misses some. This sample has about 640,000 clones, with about 78% found just once. Sequencing input: memory CD4+ T cells sorted from blood. These receptors came from a woman in her thirties in good health. Each CDR3 is given with its conserved first and last residue. A D gene is named only where the DNA matches it firmly. The size of a clone is reported for some rows only, either as once, few or many, or as a class for expanded clones.

v_call	d_call	clone_size	j_call	cdr3_nt	cdr3_aa
TRBV5-1	TRBD1	few	TRBJ2-7	TGCGCCAGCAGCCCCAACAGGGGCCCCTACGAGCAGTACTTC	CASSPNRGPYEQYF
TRBV5-1	NA	NA	TRBJ2-5	TGCGCCAGCAGCTGGCGCAGGGAGGGGGATGCAGAGACCCAGTACTTC	CASSWRREGDAETQYF
TRBV7-3	TRBD2	NA	TRBJ2-5	TGTGCCAGCAGCTTAAGGGCCGGGACTATCCAAGAGACCCAGTACTTC	CASSLRAGTIQETQYF
TRBV11-2	TRBD2	NA	TRBJ2-5	TGTGCCAGCAGCTATGGACTAGCGGAGCGGGAGACCCAGTACTTC	CASSYGLAERETQYF
TRBV4-2	TRBD2	NA	TRBJ2-7	TGTGCCAGCAGCCAAGGCTATACCCCGGGAGGGATATACGAGCAGTACTTC	CASSQGYTPGGIYEQYF
TRBV11-3	NA	NA	TRBJ2-5	TGTGCCAGCACCGGGCGGGAGACCCAGTACTTC	CASTGRETQYF
TRBV6-1	TRBD1	NA	TRBJ1-4	TGTGCCAGCAGGGGGACAGGGGATGAAAAACTGTTTTTT	CASRGTGDEKLFF
TRBV2	TRBD1	NA	TRBJ1-2	TGTGCCAGCTCCGGGACAGTGAGTTCTGGTGGCTACACCTTC	CASSGTVSSGGYTF
TRBV9	NA	NA	TRBJ2-7	TGTGCCAGCAGCGCCTCCGGGACAAACTCCTACGAGCAGTACTTC	CASSASGTNSYEQYF
TRBV4-1	NA	NA	TRBJ1-6	TGCGCCAGCAGCCAACCCAGGGAATCACCCCTCCACTTT	CASSQPRESPLHF
TRBV5-1	NA	NA	TRBJ1-4	TGCGCCAGCAGCCTGGGTCGGGGCGCGGGGGATGAAAAACTGTTTTTT	CASSLGRGAGDEKLFF
TRBV5-1	TRBD2	NA	TRBJ2-7	TGCGCCAGCAGAACCGGGACTAGCGGGAGAACGTACGAGCAGTACTTC	CASRTGTSGRTYEQYF
TRBV15	TRBD2	NA	TRBJ2-5	TGTGCCACCGCCACTAGCGGGAGGCTCCAAGAGACCCAGTACTTC	CATATSGRLQETQYF
TRBV5-1	TRBD1	NA	TRBJ2-1	TGCGCCAGCTCGTGGGGGACAGAACACAATGAGCAGTTCTTC	CASSWGTEHNEQFF
TRBV6-6	NA	NA	TRBJ1-4	TGTGCCAGCAGTCACTCTGGGTCAGGGGTTAATGAAAAACTGTTTTTT	CASSHSGSGVNEKLFF
TRBV28	TRBD2	NA	TRBJ2-3	TGTGCCAGCAGTCCTTCGGGGGGGACGATCACAGATACGCAGTATTTT	CASSPSGGTITDTQYF
TRBV7-9	TRBD2	NA	TRBJ2-1	TGTGCCAGCAGCTTAGCCGGGACTACTTTCTACAATGAGCAGTTCTTC	CASSLAGTTFYNEQFF
TRBV10-1	TRBD1	NA	TRBJ2-1	TGCGCCAGCAGTTCAGGGGGCGACGCCTACAATGAGCAGTTCTTC	CASSSGGDAYNEQFF
TRBV7-2	NA	NA	TRBJ1-5	TGTGCCAGCAGCTTAGTACAGGGTCATCAGCCCCAGCATTTT	CASSLVQGHQPQHF
TRBV5-1	NA	NA	TRBJ2-5	TGCGCCAGCAGCTTGGAGGTTTTCCAAGAGACCCAGTACTTC	CASSLEVFQETQYF
TRBV4-1	TRBD2	NA	TRBJ2-3	TGCGCCAGCAGCCAAGATCCTTACGGGAGGGCTGCAGATACGCAGTATTTT	CASSQDPYGRAADTQYF
TRBV5-6	NA	NA	TRBJ2-2	TGTGCCAGCAGCGAAAAGGGACGAAGGAGCACCGGGGAGCTGTTTTTT	CASSEKGRRSTGELFF
TRBV9	NA	few	TRBJ1-4	TGTGCCAGCAGCGTAAACGGGGAAAAACTGTTTTTT	CASSVNGEKLFF
TRBV10-3	TRBD1	NA	TRBJ1-2	TGTGCCATCAGTGAGGGGACAGGGGATCGCTACACCTTC	CAISEGTGDRYTF
TRBV18	NA	NA	TRBJ1-2	TGTGCCAGCTCACCACCAAAAGCCGGGGATGGCTATGGCTACACCTTC	CASSPPKAGDGYGYTF
TRBV19	TRBD2	few	TRBJ2-3	TGTGCCAGTAGTAGACTAGCGGGAGTGCGAGATACGCAGTATTTT	CASSRLAGVRDTQYF
TRBV19	NA	many	TRBJ2-1	TGTGCCAGTAGGCCATTAGTAGGGAGCTCCTACAATGAGCAGTTCTTC	CASRPLVGSSYNEQFF
TRBV6-8	TRBD1	NA	TRBJ1-5	TGTGCCAGCAGCAGGGGGACAGGAGGCAATCAGCCCCAGCATTTT	CASSRGTGGNQPQHF
TRBV13	TRBD2	once	TRBJ2-1	TGTGCCAGCAGTTCCACACCCAACATAGCGGGAGCAGATGGTGAGCAGTTCTTC	CASSSTPNIAGADGEQFF
TRBV19	NA	NA	TRBJ1-2	TGTGCCAGCCTGGGGGAGGCCGGTTATGGCTACACCTTC	CASLGEAGYGYTF
TRBV28	NA	NA	TRBJ1-5	TGTGCCAGCAGTTCCGGAAATATAGCTGGCAATCAGCCCCAGCATTTT	CASSSGNIAGNQPQHF
TRBV21-1	NA	NA	TRBJ1-1	TGTGCCAACCAGGGGGCAGGGGAAGCTTTCTTT	CANQGAGEAFF
TRBV4-2	NA	NA	TRBJ1-1	TGTGCCAGCAGCCAAGTCAGGGCCGAGAAGGAAGCTTTCTTT	CASSQVRAEKEAFF
TRBV18	NA	NA	TRBJ2-7	TGTGCCAGCTCCCCAGTAGGAGGGGAGCAGTACTTC	CASSPVGGEQYF
TRBV5-1	NA	NA	TRBJ2-5	TGCGCCAGCAGCTTGGTAGGGCAAGGAGAGACCCAGTACTTC	CASSLVGQGETQYF
TRBV5-4	NA	NA	TRBJ2-5	TGTGCCAGCAGCTTGCCGGGGACCGAAAGCTGGGAGACCCAGTACTTC	CASSLPGTESWETQYF
TRBV19	NA	NA	TRBJ1-2	TGTGCCAGTAGTTCCCCACTGGGCAAAAGAAGGTATGGCTACACCTTC	CASSSPLGKRRYGYTF
TRBV5-4	NA	NA	TRBJ2-1	TGTGCCAGCAGCTCCCCCCGGGGGCATGAGCAGTTCTTC	CASSSPRGHEQFF
TRBV18	NA	few	TRBJ2-3	TGTGCCAGCTCACCTAAAAATTCTAACGCACAGATAGGGTCTTTT	CASSPKNSNAQIGSF
TRBV28	TRBD1	NA	TRBJ2-7	TGTGCCAGCAGTTTAGCCGGGACAGGGATTTACGAGCAGTACTTC	CASSLAGTGIYEQYF
TRBV20-1	NA	few	TRBJ2-5	TGCAGCACCCCGGCGGGAGAGACCCAGTACTTC	CSTPAGETQYF